A single T cell receptor (beta chain) is shown here with its context. These data are taken from a study of blood T cell repertoires in COVID-19. Study context: COVID-19 samples from acute and convalescent phases originated in the United States, Italy and Spain. PBMCs, B-cell-depleted T cells, or T cells provided the cDNA or gDNA that made up the material.

In the authors' workflow: How many nucleated cells were present was estimated from reference gene primer amplification. Libraries were prepared by immunoSEQ multiplex PCR; TCRdb keeps only in-frame clonotypes and omits some of them. The DNA gave D and trimming, while V, J and clone size come from that table. This table has fewer than 150,000 clones, roughly 80% appearing once. Germline V lookup: CDR1 LNHDA, CDR2 SQIVND (reference sequence). The CDR3 spans 14 residues. J was trimmed by 4 bases and V by 9 bases; bases with no gene match: 7. The chain is built from TRBV19 and TRBJ2-3, with TRBD2 matching 10 bases. This clonotype originated in a human donor in a cohort sampled during active COVID-19. The sequenced material came from peripheral blood. The chain's CDR3 is CASRLAGGPDTQYF. The CDR3, as DNA: TGTGCCAGCCGACTAGCGGGCGGACCAGATACGCAGTATTTT.